Given below is one T cell receptor (delta chain) in context. V was clipped by 2 bases and J by 0 bases, with 19 bases between them. Per germline, CDR1 TVYSNPD and CDR2 GDNSRS (reference sequence). The CDR3 contains 16 residues. This record comes from a study of gamma-delta T cells after stem cell transplantation. TCRdb repeated clone calling on the RT-PCR reads with CATT. There are under 5,500 delta-chain clones in the sample; 9.8% occur only once, and less than 15% lies in the top ten. The sequenced sample consisted of gamma-delta T cells. This TCR was sampled from a human donor. It is not recorded whose cells these are; they may come from a transplant donor. V is TRDV3 and J is TRDJ1; unclear D gene. The CDR3 DNA follows: TGTGCCTTTCCACCTCTAAAGCTTCATGACACCGATAAACTCATCTTT. Translation gives CAFPPLKLHDTDKLIF.